What follows are 28 T cell receptor beta chains derived from one specimen sequenced in a study of regulatory T cells in long-lasting Graves disease. Construction of TCR beta libraries relied on iRepertoire HTBI primers and on Arm-PCR targeting CDR3 regions. TCRdb processed the multiplex PCR reads anew with MiXCR; each CDR3 protein has one entry. The repertoire holds under 250,000 distinct CDR3 sequences, with 20% as singletons. Time point here: newly diagnosed GD, antithyroid drugs for less than 3 months. Extracted RNA from PBMCs served as the source of the TCR library. The starting material was peripheral blood mononuclear cells (PBMCs), obtained at new diagnosis, from a patient treated with antithyroid drugs. The receptors were gathered from a female donor with Graves disease.

The sample holds many counts of this clonotype. The V and J genes are TRBV12-3 or TRBV12-4 and TRBJ2-2, with D unresolved. The CDR3 has 12 residues. Trimming pared 2 bases from V and 8 bases from J, leaving 6 bases between. CDR3: CASSLPPGELFF. The CDR3 DNA sequence: TGTGCCAGCAGTTTACCCCCGGGGGAGCTGTTTTTT.

The chain has TRBV5-8 and TRBJ2-3; TRBD1 agrees at 10 bases. With V trimmed by 1 base and J by 2 bases, 7 bases remained unmatched. Germline CDR1 SGHTS, CDR2 YDEGEE. The CDR3 runs to 17 residues. The CDR3 protein is CASSLPRQGAVTDTQYF. The DNA for the CDR3 is TGTGCCAGCAGCTTGCCTCGACAGGGGGCGGTCACAGATACGCAGTATTTT.

In its sample, this clonotype was seen a few times. The V and J genes are TRBV5-5 and TRBJ2-6; D gene uncertain. V shed 0 bases and J shed 3 bases, with 7 bases lying between them. CDR1 is SGHKS and CDR2 is YYEKEE in the germline V gene (reference sequence). This CDR3 contains 15 residues. Written as DNA, the CDR3 is TGTGCCAGCAGCTTGGAAGGGAATGGGGCCAACGTCCTGACTTTC. Amino acid sequence: CASSLEGNGANVLTF.

This clonotype was recorded many times. The rearrangement links TRBV28 to TRBJ2-5; TRBD1 matches at 8 bases. The CDR3 extends over 17 amino acids. The V and J ends lost 2 bases and 5 bases, in that order; junction bases with no gene match: 13. In germline, CDR1 is MDHEN, CDR2 SYDVKM. CDR3 region: CASSLVRGRGIVETQYF. DNA for the CDR3: TGTGCCAGCAGTTTAGTCAGGGGGCGAGGGATTGTTGAGACCCAGTACTTC.

This clonotype was counted many times. The V gene is TRBV5-6, the J gene TRBJ1-1; D may be TRBD1 (6 bases). Trimming took 4 bases from V and 1 from J, leaving 26 bases between them. CDR1 and CDR2 from the germline V gene are SGHDT and YYEEEE. The CDR3 sequence is 19 residues long. The CDR3 is CASSRAWQGSSLANTEAFF. As DNA, the CDR3 is TGTGCCAGCAGCCGGGCATGGCAGGGGTCCTCTCTGGCGAACACTGAAGCTTTCTTT.

As to this clonotype: This may be a read error, as it is one base from a much larger clone. It is likely a read error, because the conserved phenylalanine at the end of the CDR3 is missing. This chain uses TRBV6-2 or TRBV6-3 with TRBJ2-1, with D possibly called TRBD1 or TRBD2 (6 bases each). V was pared by 8 bases and J by 3 bases, with 14 bases between. The germline CDR1 and CDR2 sequences are MNHEY and SVGEGT. The CDR3 length is 14 residues. CDR3 in amino acids: CASVARGDYNEQFL. CDR3 nucleotides: TGTGCCAGCGTTGCAAGGGGGGACTACAATGAGCAGTTCCTC.

This clonotype was seen ten or more times. The V call is TRBV29-1, the J call TRBJ2-5, with a tentative D call TRBD2 (5 bases). The CDR3 length is 12 residues. V dropped 4 bases and J dropped 5 bases, with 11 bases sitting between them. Germline loops: CDR1 SQVTM, CDR2 ANQGSEA. The CDR3 here is CSVGGLGETQYF. The CDR3 nucleotides are TGCAGCGTTGGAGGGCTGGGGGAGACCCAGTACTTC.

The chain has TRBV12-3 or TRBV12-4 and TRBJ1-2; no clear D. V gave up 4 bases and J gave up 10 bases, with 22 bases separating them. The CDR3 is 15 amino acids. In DNA, the CDR3 is TGTGCCAGCAGTTCCTTACGTCCGACGGAGCATTACTACACCTTC. Translated: CASSSLRPTEHYYTF.

This clonotype appeared many times. This chain links TRBV28 with TRBJ2-3; 7 nucleotides match TRBD2. From germline, CDR1 is MDHEN and CDR2 SYDVKM. The CDR3 extends over 15 amino acids. Trimming cost V 5 bases and J 0 bases; bases outside gene matches: 5. The CDR3 coding sequence is TGTGCCAGCAGTGCCGCGGGGGTCAGCACAGATACGCAGTATTTT. Its protein product is CASSAAGVSTDTQYF.

This clonotype was seen repeatedly, ten times or more. The V and J genes are TRBV28 and TRBJ1-2; D unclear. V dropped 5 bases and J dropped 8 bases, with 21 bases sitting between them. The CDR3 length is 15 residues. Germline loops: CDR1 MDHEN, CDR2 SYDVKM. The CDR3 loop is CASSPPPMTRPGYTF. CDR3 sequence (DNA): TGTGCCAGCAGTCCACCTCCTATGACACGACCCGGCTACACCTTC.

The sample holds a few counts of this clonotype. Germline is not matched at one junction end, which may reflect a read error. The chain joins TRBV5-1 to TRBJ2-3, with TRBD2 as a possible D gene (5 bases). CDR1 is SGHRS, CDR2 YFSETQ, per germline. The CDR3 runs 15 residues. CDR3 residues: CASSRDGMITDTQYF. The DNA of the CDR3 is TGTGCCAGCAGCCGTGACGGGATGATCACAGATACGCAGTATTTT.

As to this clonotype: Being one base from a much bigger clone, this may be a read error. The rearrangement joins TRBV11-2 to TRBJ2-7, with 8 bases fitting TRBD2. The V and J ends lost 1 base and 2 bases, in that order; junction bases with no gene match: 10. CDR3 size: 17 residues. Per germline, CDR1 SGHAT and CDR2 FQNNGV. The CDR3 bases are TGTGCCAGCAGCTTAGTTTGGGACGCGGGGGGTACCTACGAGCAGTACTTC. It codes for CASSLVWDAGGTYEQYF.

This clonotype was seen many times. V gene TRBV27 combines with J gene TRBJ1-1, with D unclear. Germline V lookup: CDR1 MNHEY, CDR2 SMNVEV (reference sequence). The CDR3 totals 15 residues. The ends were cut back, 0 bases at V and 5 bases at J, with 13 bases in the middle. DNA of the CDR3: TGTGCCAGCAGTTTATCCACGTCGGGAAGGACTGAAGCTTTCTTT. As protein: CASSLSTSGRTEAFF.

This clonotype appeared many times. The chain employs TRBV24-1 and TRBJ2-3, with TRBD1 matching 8 bases. The CDR3 covers 17 residues. Germline V gene sequence: CDR1 KGHDR, CDR2 SFDVKD. The trim removed 3 bases at V and 2 bases at J, leaving 9 bases unmatched. The CDR3 coding sequence is TGTGCCACCAGTGATCCCGGGACAGGCGTTTTCACAGATACGCAGTATTTT. Protein product: CATSDPGTGVFTDTQYF.

The chain combines TRBV7-2 with TRBJ2-7; a weak D match, TRBD1 (7 bases). The germline V and J ends were trimmed by 5 bases and 3 bases, with 14 bases remaining between them. CDR3 size: 14 residues. CDR1 and CDR2 from the germline V gene are SGHTA and FQGNSA. The DNA of the CDR3 is TGTGCCAGCAGCCTCAGCCAGGGGGGCTACGAGCAGTACTTC. Its translation is CASSLSQGGYEQYF.

A few counts support this clonotype. The chain links TRBV19 to TRBJ2-3; D remains unclear. V lost 4 bases to trimming and J lost 10 bases, with 12 bases between them. The CDR3 contains 12 residues. Germline values: CDR1 LNHDA, CDR2 SQIVND (reference sequence). In DNA form, the CDR3 reads TGTGCCAGTAGTACGGGTCCGGGTGCGCAGTATTTT. This sequence encodes CASSTGPGAQYF.

The chain combines TRBV19 with TRBJ1-3, with TRBD1 as a possible D gene (6 bases). The germline V gene has CDR1 LNHDA and CDR2 SQIVND (reference sequence). This CDR3 spans 15 amino acids. Trimming took 6 bases from V and 0 from J, leaving 12 bases between them. The CDR3 here is CASRGGGGSGNTIYF. The CDR3 bases are TGTGCCAGTAGGGGAGGGGGTGGCTCTGGAAACACCATATATTTT. Full variable domain (missing parts from reference TRBV19 and TRBJ1-3): DGGITQSPKYLFRKEGQNVTLSCEQNLNHDAMYWYRQDPGQGLRLIYYSQIVNDFQKGDIAEGYSVSREKKESFPLTVTSAQKNPTAFYLCASRGGGGSGNTIYFGEGSWLTVV.

This clonotype was observed at least ten times. The rearrangement joins TRBV7-9 to TRBJ1-4; a weak D match, TRBD1 (5 bases). Trimming removed 0 bases at V and 7 bases at J, with 9 bases between. CDR3 length: 14 residues. Per the germline V gene, CDR1 is SEHNR and CDR2 is FQNEAQ (reference sequence). Here the CDR3 DNA reads TGTGCCAGCAGCTTAGCCCAGGGCATTGAAAAACTGTTTTTT. Translation: CASSLAQGIEKLFF.

This chain joins TRBV27 and TRBJ2-7; 8 positions agree with TRBD1. The V and J ends lost 2 bases and 3 bases, in that order; junction bases with no gene match: 6. CDR3 length equals 15 residues. Germline assignment: CDR1 MNHEY and CDR2 SMNVEV (reference sequence). The DNA of the CDR3 is TGTGCCAGCAGTTTAAGTCAGGGGGCCATCTACGAGCAGTACTTC. It is translated as CASSLSQGAIYEQYF.

The chain is built from TRBV7-9 and TRBJ2-2, with TRBD2 identical over 7 bases. J gave up 2 bases and V 7 bases, and 4 bases lay outside the gene matches. The length of the CDR3 is 14 residues. The germline gives CDR1 SEHNR, CDR2 FQNEAQ (reference sequence). This CDR3 is CASTPGGNTGELFF. CDR3 sequence (DNA): TGTGCCAGCACCCCGGGAGGAAACACCGGGGAGCTGTTTTTT.

Ten or more counts support this clonotype. CDR3 amino acids: CASSPRDSENSPLHF. The CDR3 DNA sequence: TGTGCCAGCAGCCCAAGGGACAGCGAAAATTCACCCCTCCACTTT. The chain employs TRBV11-2 and TRBJ1-6; 7 bases are a match to TRBD1. The ends lost 5 bases at V and 7 bases at J; junction bases unmatched: 8. Per the germline V gene, CDR1 is SGHAT and CDR2 is FQNNGV. This CDR3 region has 15 residues.

This clonotype was found many times. V is TRBV5-5 and J is TRBJ1-6, with D possibly matching TRBD1 (6 bases). Germline CDR1 is SGHKS and CDR2 is YYEKEE (reference sequence). Trimming took 2 bases from V and 13 from J, leaving 19 bases between them. The CDR3 sequence is 15 residues long. The CDR3 region is CASSLTDSRSFPLHF. The DNA for the CDR3 is TGTGCCAGCAGCTTAACGGACAGCCGCTCATTCCCCCTCCACTTT.

On this clonotype itself: One base separates it from a far larger clone, so it is likely a read error. The chain has TRBV20-1 and TRBJ2-7; tentatively, D is TRBD2 (6 bases). Trimming left V 0 bases short and J 7 bases short, with 16 bases between. The CDR3 loop spans 14 amino acids. The germline gives CDR1 DFQATT, CDR2 SNEGSKA (reference sequence). CDR3 region: CSARDEGGRDEQYF. DNA of the CDR3: TGCAGTGCTAGAGATGAGGGAGGACGCGATGAGCAGTACTTC.

This clonotype was recorded many times. This chain links TRBV7-2 with TRBJ2-7, with TRBD1 as a possible D gene (5 bases). Germline V gene data show CDR1 as SGHTA and CDR2 as FQGNSA. This CDR3 is built from 14 residues. Trimming stripped 5 bases from V and 0 bases from J, with 11 bases between. This CDR3 reads CASSPSRGSYEQYF. The CDR3, as DNA: TGTGCCAGCAGCCCATCTAGGGGCTCCTACGAGCAGTACTTC.

There are many counts of this clonotype. The chain is built from TRBV10-3 and TRBJ1-1; the D is unclear. Between the trimmed V and J ends, which lost 2 bases and 3 bases, there was a span of 7 bases. The germline gives CDR1 ENHRY, CDR2 SYGVKD. The CDR3 contains 13 residues. The CDR3 spells CAISELGDTEAFF. CDR3 nucleotides: TGTGCCATCAGTGAGCTGGGAGACACTGAAGCTTTCTTT.

The CDR3 protein is CASSRDLRDEQYF. DNA of the CDR3: TGTGCCAGCAGCAGGGACCTCCGGGACGAGCAGTACTTC. The rearrangement links TRBV9 to TRBJ2-7; TRBD1 or TRBD2 may be the D gene (5 bases each). The CDR3 is made up of 13 amino acids. Deletions cut 4 bases from V and 5 bases from J, with 13 bases between. CDR1 SGDLS and CDR2 YYNGEE come from the germline V gene.

The sample holds many counts of this clonotype. The chain combines TRBV7-2 with TRBJ1-2; TRBD1 aligns across 10 bases. The germline V gene encodes CDR1 SGHTA and CDR2 FQGNSA. CDR3 size: 15 residues. With V trimmed by 3 bases and J by 2 bases, 3 bases remained unmatched. The CDR3 DNA reads TGTGCCAGCAGCTTCGGACAGGGGGGGAACTATGGCTACACCTTC. Its translation is CASSFGQGGNYGYTF. The entire variable domain, with the rest obtained from reference TRBV7-2 and TRBJ1-2, is as follows: GAGVSQSPSNKVTEKGKDVELRCDPISGHTALYWYRQSLGQGLEFLIYFQGNSAPDKSGLPSDRFSAERTGGSVSTLTIQRTQQEDSAVYLCASSFGQGGNYGYTFGSGTRLTVV.

This clonotype was seen a handful of times. A read error may be the cause here, since a much bigger clone is one base away. This chain connects TRBV5-4 to TRBJ2-3; 13 bases are shared with TRBD2. The CDR3 has 19 residues. In germline, CDR1 is SGHNT, CDR2 YYREEE (reference sequence). For the CDR3, the DNA is TGTGCCGGCAGCTCGGGACTAGCGGGGAGCCGACCTAGCACAGATACGCAGTATTTT. Translation gives CAGSSGLAGSRPSTDTQYF.